The 25 T cell receptor beta chains in this list originate from one sample, sequenced in a study of immune cell composition in non-small cell lung cancer. Profiling relied on immunoSEQ multiplex PCR, and the TCRdb table lists in-frame clones only, not all of them. The sample includes about 4,700 clones, roughly four fifths of them seen just once. The sample was lung tumor tissue. The source of these receptors is a human donor with non-small cell lung cancer.

This clone has more than one count but fewer than ten. J is TRBJ1-1 and V is TRBV4-2; no clear D gene. This CDR3 comprises 14 residues. The germline V gene encodes CDR1 LGHNA and CDR2 YNFKEQ. V shed 0 bases and J shed 3 bases, with 8 bases lying between them. CDR3 sequence reads: CASSQESGDTEAFF. The CDR3 nucleotides read TGTGCCAGCAGCCAAGAATCCGGGGACACTGAAGCTTTCTTT.

The chain links TRBV6-1 to TRBJ2-7; 11 nucleotides agree with TRBD1. V lost 8 bases and J lost 5; bases outside the gene matches: 2. The CDR3 runs to 12 residues. Germline CDR1 MNHNS, CDR2 SASEGT. The CDR3 reads CASGQGANEQYF. CDR3 DNA sequence: TGTGCCAGCGGACAGGGGGCCAACGAGCAGTACTTC.

This chain uses TRBV15 with TRBJ1-1; 7 bases align to TRBD1. The germline CDR1 and CDR2 sequences are LNHNV and YYDKDF (reference sequence). V dropped 1 base and J dropped 3; count of bases not matched to a gene: 2. The CDR3 has 14 amino acids. DNA for the CDR3: TGTGCCACCAGCAGAGGGGACAGTTACACTGAAGCTTTCTTT. Protein product: CATSRGDSYTEAFF.

The rearrangement links TRBV7-9 to TRBJ1-1; the D gene is possibly TRBD1 (5 bases). Germline V CDR1 and CDR2: SEHNR, FQNEAQ (reference sequence). V was cut by 8 bases and J by 4 bases, with 11 bases left in between. The CDR3 runs to 12 residues. CDR3 DNA: TGTGCCAGCCAAGGACATAGCACTGAAGCTTTCTTT. This gives the protein CASQGHSTEAFF.

V gene TRBV9 combines with J gene TRBJ2-7, with 8 bases matching TRBD1. V lost 0 bases and J lost 1; bases outside the gene matches: 9. The CDR3 loop spans 17 amino acids. Germline V gives CDR1 SGDLS, CDR2 YYNGEE. CDR3 protein: CASSVAYQGAGSYEQYF. CDR3 DNA: TGTGCCAGCAGCGTAGCCTATCAGGGGGCTGGGTCCTACGAGCAGTACTTC.

This chain connects TRBV4-2 to TRBJ1-2; D is perhaps TRBD1 (5 bases). The CDR3 contains 14 residues. V was trimmed by 3 bases and J by 5 bases, leaving 13 bases between them. From germline, CDR1 is LGHNA and CDR2 YNFKEQ. The CDR3 spells CASSQDKGKYGYTF. Here the CDR3 DNA reads TGTGCCAGCAGCCAGGACAAGGGGAAGTATGGCTACACCTTC.

A few counts support this clone. The rearrangement links TRBV9 to TRBJ2-7, with TRBD2 matching over 7 bases. J lost 0 bases, V lost 4 bases, and 4 bases had no gene match. Germline CDR1 is SGDLS and CDR2 is YYNGEE. This CDR3 is built from 14 residues. The DNA for the CDR3 is TGTGCCAGCAGCCCTAGCGGCCGCTCCTACGAGCAGTACTTC. As protein: CASSPSGRSYEQYF.

The chain combines TRBV7-2 with TRBJ2-7, with 8 bases identical to TRBD2. J lost 4 bases, V lost 1 base, and 9 bases had no gene match. The CDR3 has 16 residues. Germline CDR1 and CDR2: SGHTA and FQGNSA. Here the CDR3 reads CASSLDRLASTYEQYF. The DNA for the CDR3 is TGTGCCAGCAGCTTAGATAGACTAGCGTCAACTTACGAGCAGTACTTC.

The V call is TRBV6-6, the J call TRBJ1-1, with 9 bases aligning to TRBD1. Germline CDR1 MNHNY, CDR2 SVGAGI (reference sequence). The CDR3 sequence is 13 residues long. V trimming: 11 bases; J trimming: 1 base; junction bases outside the gene matches: 5. This CDR3 is CAGQGWWNTEAFF. The CDR3 nucleotides read TGTGCCGGACAGGGGTGGTGGAACACTGAAGCTTTCTTT.

A single count supports this clone. V and J are TRBV27 and TRBJ1-2; maybe TRBD1 (5 bases). This CDR3 comprises 13 residues. CDR1 is MNHEY, CDR2 SMNVEV, per germline (reference sequence). V lost 6 bases to trimming and J lost 4 bases, with 12 bases between them. CDR3 sequence: CASRWTGGYGYTF. CDR3 nucleotides: TGTGCCAGCAGATGGACCGGGGGCTATGGCTACACCTTC.

This rearrangement joins TRBV7-2 to TRBJ1-2; D unresolved. Looked up from germline, CDR1 is SGHTA and CDR2 is FQGNSA. The V end lost 5 bases, the J end lost 8 bases, and 18 bases lay between the germline ends. This CDR3 spans 14 amino acids. This CDR3 reads CASSTPGGFWGYTF. The DNA of the CDR3 is TGTGCCAGCAGCACCCCGGGTGGGTTTTGGGGCTACACCTTC.

This clone was detected only once. The gene calls are TRBV5-1 and TRBJ2-1; D is unclear. This CDR3 has 14 amino acids. The ends were cut back, 0 bases at V and 3 bases at J, with 7 bases in the middle. Looked up from germline, CDR1 is SGHRS and CDR2 is YFSETQ. This chain's CDR3 is CASSLEQIYNEQFF. CDR3 nucleotides: TGCGCCAGCAGCTTGGAACAGATCTACAATGAGCAGTTCTTC.

The rearrangement uses TRBV7-9 and TRBJ2-2, with D hard to call. The CDR3 totals 15 residues. Germline V gives CDR1 SEHNR, CDR2 FQNEAQ (reference sequence). The V end lost 1 base, the J end lost 0 bases, and 6 bases lay between the germline ends. The CDR3 here is CASSLGWPNTGELFF. The CDR3 DNA is TGTGCCAGCAGCTTAGGTTGGCCGAACACCGGGGAGCTGTTTTTT.

The rearrangement links TRBV19 to TRBJ2-7; D remains ambiguous. This CDR3 spans 12 amino acids. V was clipped by 6 bases and J by 3 bases, with 9 bases between them. CDR1 is LNHDA, CDR2 SQIVND, per germline (reference sequence). The CDR3 sequence: CASSGGSYEQYF. DNA for the CDR3: TGTGCCAGTAGCGGCGGAAGCTACGAGCAGTACTTC.

The chain employs TRBV6-5 and TRBJ2-1, with TRBD1 identical over 9 bases. CDR3 size: 16 residues. J gave up 5 bases and V 0 bases, and 5 bases lay outside the gene matches. Germline loops: CDR1 MNHEY, CDR2 SVGAGI. The CDR3 here is CASSYSPGQGDNEQFF. The DNA of the CDR3 is TGTGCCAGCAGTTACTCTCCGGGACAGGGAGACAATGAGCAGTTCTTC.

This chain links TRBV7-3 with TRBJ2-7; D may be TRBD2 (6 bases). This CDR3 region has 14 residues. The ends were cut back, 1 base at V and 6 bases at J, with 13 bases in the middle. CDR1 and CDR2 from the germline V gene are SGHTA and FQGTGA. CDR3 protein: CASSLIGGGGEQYF. The CDR3 nucleotides read TGTGCCAGCAGCTTAATCGGGGGAGGTGGCGAGCAGTACTTC.

The rearrangement uses TRBV7-8 and TRBJ2-5, with 9 bases that match TRBD1. Germline V gene sequence: CDR1 SGHVS, CDR2 FQNEAQ. The CDR3 loop spans 17 amino acids. V shed 1 base, J shed 4 bases, and the junction held 10 bases outside the gene matches. This CDR3 reads CASSLEYGTGPGETQYF. The CDR3 bases are TGTGCCAGCAGCTTAGAGTATGGGACAGGGCCGGGAGAGACCCAGTACTTC.

The chain uses TRBV5-1 and TRBJ2-7, with 9 bases matching TRBD1. Trimming at V came to 1 base and at J to 7 bases, leaving 18 bases not matched to a gene. Per germline, CDR1 SGHRS and CDR2 YFSETQ. This CDR3 is built from 18 residues. The CDR3 DNA follows: TGCGCCAGCAGCTTGTTGGGACAGGGAAGGGGTGGGTCGAGTGAGCAGTACTTC. Translated, it gives CASSLLGQGRGGSSEQYF. Supplemented by reference TRBV5-1 and TRBJ2-7, the full variable domain reads KAGVTQTPRYLIKTRGQQVTLSCSPISGHRSVSWYQQTPGQGLQFLFEYFSETQRNKGNFPGRFSGRQFSNSRSEMNVSTLELGDSALYLCASSLLGQGRGGSSEQYFGPGTRLTVT.

This clone was seen only a few times. The chain couples TRBV4-2 to TRBJ1-2; D unclear. The CDR3 is 17 residues long. Germline CDR1 is LGHNA and CDR2 is YNFKEQ. V lost 1 base and J lost 8, with 23 bases in between. In nucleotides, the CDR3 is TGTGCCAGCAGCCAAGCTGTCAGAAACTTCCCCCCGGAGGGCTACACCTTC. Translation gives CASSQAVRNFPPEGYTF.

The CDR3 here is CASSGDSGIQETQYF. In DNA form, the CDR3 reads TGTGCCAGCAGTGGCGACTCAGGGATTCAAGAGACCCAGTACTTC. V is TRBV2 and J is TRBJ2-5; D possibly corresponds to TRBD1 (5 bases). The CDR3 totals 15 residues. The V end lost 4 bases, the J end lost 2 bases, and 14 bases lay between the germline ends. Germline CDR1 and CDR2: SNHLY and FYNNEI.

This clone was recorded only once. The V and J genes are TRBV2 and TRBJ2-1; no firm D call. The CDR3 consists of 15 residues. The V gene lost 6 bases and the J gene lost 0 bases, with 12 bases spanning the gap. The germline V gene has CDR1 SNHLY and CDR2 FYNNEI. CDR3 in DNA: TGTGCCAGCAGCGCTCGTAGGAGCTCCTACAATGAGCAGTTCTTC. This encodes CASSARRSSYNEQFF.

CDR3: CASRSGYTEQFF. Here the CDR3 DNA reads TGTGCCAGCAGATCAGGGTATACTGAGCAGTTCTTC. The chain employs TRBV5-6 and TRBJ2-1; D might be TRBD1 (5 bases). V shed 5 bases and J shed 9 bases, with 12 bases lying between them. The CDR3 contains 12 residues. The germline V gene has CDR1 SGHDT and CDR2 YYEEEE.

The rearrangement links TRBV6-6 to TRBJ2-1, with TRBD2 as a possible D gene (7 bases). Trimming shortened V by 6 bases and J by 0 bases, and 15 bases separated the two germline ends. This CDR3 spans 16 amino acids. Germline V lookup: CDR1 MNHNY, CDR2 SVGAGI (reference sequence). The DNA for the CDR3 is TGTGCCAGCAGCAGACGGGGGGCCGACTCCTACAATGAGCAGTTCTTC. Residues: CASSRRGADSYNEQFF.

This chain connects TRBV7-3 to TRBJ2-3; a possible D gene is TRBD1 (6 bases). CDR1 and CDR2 from the germline V gene are SGHTA and FQGTGA. Deletions cut 4 bases from V and 0 bases from J, with 8 bases between. This CDR3 is built from 14 residues. CDR3 nucleotide sequence: TGTGCCAGCAGCTCTACAGGGAGCACAGATACGCAGTATTTT. It codes for CASSSTGSTDTQYF.

This chain links TRBV13 with TRBJ2-3; D is perhaps TRBD2 (6 bases). CDR3 size: 15 residues. The V and J ends lost 2 bases and 2 bases respectively, with 11 bases between them. The germline V gene encodes CDR1 PRHDT and CDR2 FYEKMQ (reference sequence). The CDR3 DNA follows: TGTGCCAGCAGCTTACTCGGGGGAACCACAGATACGCAGTATTTT. Its translation is CASSLLGGTTDTQYF. Full variable domain (rest looked up from reference TRBV13 and TRBJ2-3): AAGVIQSPRHLIKEKRETATLKCYPIPRHDTVYWYQQGPGQDPQFLISFYEKMQSDKGSIPDRFSAQQFSDYHSELNMSSLELGDSALYFCASSLLGGTTDTQYFGPGTRLTVL.